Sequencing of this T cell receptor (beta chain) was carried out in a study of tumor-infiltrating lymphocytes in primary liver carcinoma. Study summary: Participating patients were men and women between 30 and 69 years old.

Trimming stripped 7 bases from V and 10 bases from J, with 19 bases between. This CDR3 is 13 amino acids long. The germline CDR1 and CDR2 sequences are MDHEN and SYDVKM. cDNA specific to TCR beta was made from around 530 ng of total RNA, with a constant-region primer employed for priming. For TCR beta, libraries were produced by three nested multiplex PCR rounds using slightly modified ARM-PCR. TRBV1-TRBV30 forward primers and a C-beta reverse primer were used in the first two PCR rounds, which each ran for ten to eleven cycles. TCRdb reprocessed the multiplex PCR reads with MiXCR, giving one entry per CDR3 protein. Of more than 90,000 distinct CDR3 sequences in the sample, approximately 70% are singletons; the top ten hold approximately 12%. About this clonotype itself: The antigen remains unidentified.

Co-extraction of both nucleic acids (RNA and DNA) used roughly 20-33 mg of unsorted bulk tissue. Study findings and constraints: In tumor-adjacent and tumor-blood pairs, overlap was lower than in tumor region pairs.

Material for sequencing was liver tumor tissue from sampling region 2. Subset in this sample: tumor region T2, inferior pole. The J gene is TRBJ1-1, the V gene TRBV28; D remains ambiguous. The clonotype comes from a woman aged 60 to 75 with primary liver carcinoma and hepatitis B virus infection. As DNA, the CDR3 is TGTGCCAGCACCGACCCCCCGGGCCCTGGAGCTTTCTTT. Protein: CASTDPPGPGAFF. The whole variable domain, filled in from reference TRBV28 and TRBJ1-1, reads DVKVTQSSRYLVKRTGEKVFLECVQDMDHENMFWYRQDPGLGLRLIYFSYDVKMKEKGDIPEGYSVSREKKERFSLILESASTNQTSMYLCASTDPPGPGAFFGQGTRLTVV.